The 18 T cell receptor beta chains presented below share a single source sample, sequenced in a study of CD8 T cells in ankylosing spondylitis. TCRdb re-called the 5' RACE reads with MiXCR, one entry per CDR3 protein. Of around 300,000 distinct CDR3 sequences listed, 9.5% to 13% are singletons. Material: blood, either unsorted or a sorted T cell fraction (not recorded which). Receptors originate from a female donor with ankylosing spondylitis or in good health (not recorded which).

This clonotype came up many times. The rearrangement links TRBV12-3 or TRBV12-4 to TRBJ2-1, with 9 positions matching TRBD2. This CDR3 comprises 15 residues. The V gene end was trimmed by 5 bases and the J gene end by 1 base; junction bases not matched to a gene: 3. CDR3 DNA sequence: TGTGCCAGCAGTCGCGGGGGGGGGTCCTACAATGAGCAGTTCTTC. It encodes CASSRGGGSYNEQFF.

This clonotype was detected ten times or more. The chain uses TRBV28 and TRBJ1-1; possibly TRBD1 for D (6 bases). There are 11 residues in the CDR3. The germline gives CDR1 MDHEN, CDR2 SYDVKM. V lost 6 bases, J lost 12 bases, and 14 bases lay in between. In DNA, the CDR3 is TGTGCCAGCAGCGATGGGGGGGCAACTTTCTTT. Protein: CASSDGGATFF.

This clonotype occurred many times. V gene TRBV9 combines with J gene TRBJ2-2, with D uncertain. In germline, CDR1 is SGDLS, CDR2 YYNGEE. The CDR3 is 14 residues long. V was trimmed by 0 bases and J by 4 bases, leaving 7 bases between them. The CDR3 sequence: CASSVEPLTGELFF. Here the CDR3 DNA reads TGTGCCAGCAGCGTAGAACCCCTCACCGGGGAGCTGTTTTTT.

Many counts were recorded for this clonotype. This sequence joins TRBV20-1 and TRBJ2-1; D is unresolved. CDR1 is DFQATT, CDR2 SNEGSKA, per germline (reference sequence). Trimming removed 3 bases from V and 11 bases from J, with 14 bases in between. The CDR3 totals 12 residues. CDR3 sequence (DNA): TGCAGTGCTAGGGACGCAACGGTGCAGCAGTTCTTC. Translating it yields CSARDATVQQFF.

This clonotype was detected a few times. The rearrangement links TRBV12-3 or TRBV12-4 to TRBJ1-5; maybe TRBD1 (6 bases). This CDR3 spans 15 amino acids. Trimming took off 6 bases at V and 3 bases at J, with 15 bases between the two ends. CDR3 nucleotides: TGTGCCAGCAGGCCCAGGGGAGCCATCAATCAGCCCCAGCATTTT. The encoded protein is CASRPRGAINQPQHF.

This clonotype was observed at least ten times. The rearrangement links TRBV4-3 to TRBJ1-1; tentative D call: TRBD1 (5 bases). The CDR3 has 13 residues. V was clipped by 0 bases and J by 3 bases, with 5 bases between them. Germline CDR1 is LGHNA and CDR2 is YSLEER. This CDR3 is CASSQDRDTEAFF. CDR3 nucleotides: TGCGCCAGCAGCCAAGACAGGGACACTGAAGCTTTCTTT.

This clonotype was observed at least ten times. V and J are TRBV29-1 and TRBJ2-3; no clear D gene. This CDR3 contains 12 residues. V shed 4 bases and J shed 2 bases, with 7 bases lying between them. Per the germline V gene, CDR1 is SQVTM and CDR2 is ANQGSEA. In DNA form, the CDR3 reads TGCAGCGTTGGGGCCCCCACAGATACGCAGTATTTT. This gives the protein CSVGAPTDTQYF.

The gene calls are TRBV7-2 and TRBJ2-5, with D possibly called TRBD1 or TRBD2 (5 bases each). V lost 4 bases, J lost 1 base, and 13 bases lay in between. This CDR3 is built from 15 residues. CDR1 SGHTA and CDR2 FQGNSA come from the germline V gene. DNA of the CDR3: TGTGCCAGCAGCTCACCCGGGACGCCCCAAGAGACCCAGTACTTC. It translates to CASSSPGTPQETQYF.

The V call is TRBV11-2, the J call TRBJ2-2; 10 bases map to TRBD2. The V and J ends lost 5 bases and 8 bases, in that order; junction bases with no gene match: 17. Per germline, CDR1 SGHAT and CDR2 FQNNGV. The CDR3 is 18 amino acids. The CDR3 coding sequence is TGTGCCAGCAGCCCCCTTTCGGGTAGCGGGAGGCAGAGGGGGGAGCTGTTTTTT. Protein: CASSPLSGSGRQRGELFF.

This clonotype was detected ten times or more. As DNA, the CDR3 is TGTGCCAGCAGCTTAGCCCCACTACAGGGGGAGTACTTC. Translation gives CASSLAPLQGEYF. The V and J genes are TRBV11-2 and TRBJ2-7, with 8 bases identical to TRBD1. In germline, CDR1 is SGHAT, CDR2 FQNNGV. The CDR3 extends over 13 amino acids. After removal of 1 base from V and 11 bases from J, the junction contained 7 bases not matched to a gene.

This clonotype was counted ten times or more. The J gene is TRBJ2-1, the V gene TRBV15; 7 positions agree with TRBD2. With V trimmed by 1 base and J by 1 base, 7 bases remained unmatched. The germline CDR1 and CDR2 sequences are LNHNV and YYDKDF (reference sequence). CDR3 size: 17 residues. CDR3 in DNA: TGTGCCACCAGCAGAGTGGGCCGGGGGGATTCCTACAATGAGCAGTTCTTC. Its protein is CATSRVGRGDSYNEQFF.

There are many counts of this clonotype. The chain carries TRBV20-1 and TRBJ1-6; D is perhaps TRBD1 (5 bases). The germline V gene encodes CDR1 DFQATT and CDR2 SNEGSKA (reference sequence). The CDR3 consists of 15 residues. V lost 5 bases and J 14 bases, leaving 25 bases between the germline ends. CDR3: CSASGPQGGERALHF. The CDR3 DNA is TGCAGTGCTTCCGGGCCGCAGGGTGGGGAACGGGCCCTCCACTTT.

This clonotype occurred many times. CDR3: CASRMGEATYEQYF. The DNA for the CDR3 is TGTGCCAGCAGAATGGGCGAAGCAACCTACGAGCAGTACTTC. The chain joins TRBV12-3 or TRBV12-4 to TRBJ2-7; no reliable D call. The CDR3 is 14 amino acids. The V end was cut by 6 bases, the J end by 2 bases, with 14 bases between.

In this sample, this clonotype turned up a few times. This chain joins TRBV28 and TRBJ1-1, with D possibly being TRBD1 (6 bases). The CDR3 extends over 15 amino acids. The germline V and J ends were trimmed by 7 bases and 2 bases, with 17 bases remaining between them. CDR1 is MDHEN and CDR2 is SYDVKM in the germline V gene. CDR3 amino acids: CASIPLRGFNTEAFF. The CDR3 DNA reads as TGTGCCAGCATTCCCCTAAGGGGGTTTAACACTGAAGCTTTCTTT.

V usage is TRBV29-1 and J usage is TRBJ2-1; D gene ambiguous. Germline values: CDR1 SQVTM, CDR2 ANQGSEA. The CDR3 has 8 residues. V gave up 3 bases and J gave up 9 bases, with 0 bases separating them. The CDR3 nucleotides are TGCAGCGTTGATGAGCAGTTCTTC. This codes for CSVDEQFF.

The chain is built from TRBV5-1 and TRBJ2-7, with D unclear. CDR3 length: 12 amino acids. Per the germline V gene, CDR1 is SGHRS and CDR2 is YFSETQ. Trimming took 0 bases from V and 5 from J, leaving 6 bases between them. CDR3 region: CASSLVSDEQYF. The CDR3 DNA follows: TGCGCCAGCAGCTTGGTCTCGGACGAGCAGTACTTC.

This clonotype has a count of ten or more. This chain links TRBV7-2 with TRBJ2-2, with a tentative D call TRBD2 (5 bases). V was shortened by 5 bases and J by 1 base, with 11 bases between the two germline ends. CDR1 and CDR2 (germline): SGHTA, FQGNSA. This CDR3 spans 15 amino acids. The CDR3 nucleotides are TGTGCCAGCAGCCCGGACTGGGTGAACACCGGGGAGCTGTTTTTT. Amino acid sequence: CASSPDWVNTGELFF.

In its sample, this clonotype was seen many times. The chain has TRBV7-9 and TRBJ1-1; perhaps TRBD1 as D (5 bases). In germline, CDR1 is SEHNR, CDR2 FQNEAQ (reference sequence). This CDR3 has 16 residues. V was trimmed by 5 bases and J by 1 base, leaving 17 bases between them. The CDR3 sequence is CASSHDEGRENTEAFF. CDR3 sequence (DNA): TGTGCCAGCAGCCACGACGAGGGGAGGGAGAACACTGAAGCTTTCTTT.